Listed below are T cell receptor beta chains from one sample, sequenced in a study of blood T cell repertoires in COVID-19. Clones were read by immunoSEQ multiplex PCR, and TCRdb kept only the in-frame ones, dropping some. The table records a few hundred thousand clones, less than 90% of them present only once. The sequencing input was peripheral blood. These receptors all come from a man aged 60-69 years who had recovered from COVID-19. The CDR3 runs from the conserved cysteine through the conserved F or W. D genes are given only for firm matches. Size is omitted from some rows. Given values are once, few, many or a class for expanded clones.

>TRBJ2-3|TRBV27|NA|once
TGTGCCAGCAGTTCACAATTCCCCCGGAGTAGTGGAGATACGCAGTATTTT
CASSSQFPRSSGDTQYF
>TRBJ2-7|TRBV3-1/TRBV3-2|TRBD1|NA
TGTGCCAGCAGCCTCGGACAGGGGGCTTTATACGAGCAGTACTTC
CASSLGQGALYEQYF
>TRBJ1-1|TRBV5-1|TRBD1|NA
TGCGCCAGCAGCTTGGCGGGACAGGGGTTTGAAGCTTTCTTT
CASSLAGQGFEAFF
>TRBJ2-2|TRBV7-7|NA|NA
TGTGCTAGCAGCTTAGGGGCAGCTTACACCGGGGAGCTGTTTTTT
CASSLGAAYTGELFF
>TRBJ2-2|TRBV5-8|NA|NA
TGTGCCAGCCACACAGGGCGAAACACCGGGGAGCTGTTTTTT
CASHTGRNTGELFF
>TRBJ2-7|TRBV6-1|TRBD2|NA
TGTGCCAGCAGTGATGGGCTAGCGGTCCCCTACGAGCAGTACTTC
CASSDGLAVPYEQYF
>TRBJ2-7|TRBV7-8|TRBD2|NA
TGTGCCAGCAGCCCCAGCGGGAACGCCTACGAGCAGTACTTC
CASSPSGNAYEQYF
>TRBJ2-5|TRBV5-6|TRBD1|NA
TGTGCCAGCAGCGCTTCCGGGACAGGGACGCAAGAGACCCAGTACTTC
CASSASGTGTQETQYF
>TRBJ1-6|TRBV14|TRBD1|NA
TGTGCCAGCAGCCAAGATATGGACAGGCCCAATTCACCCCTCCACTTT
CASSQDMDRPNSPLHF
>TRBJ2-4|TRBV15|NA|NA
TGTGCCACCAGCAGGAGTGGGGGGATAGCCAAAAACATTCAGTACTTC
CATSRSGGIAKNIQYF
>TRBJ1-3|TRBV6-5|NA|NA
TGTGCCAGCAGTCCTCCATACGCTAACGGAAACACCATATATTTT
CASSPPYANGNTIYF
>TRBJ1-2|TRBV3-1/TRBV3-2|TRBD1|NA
TGTGCCAGCAGCCGGGGACAGGGCTATGGCTACACCTTC
CASSRGQGYGYTF
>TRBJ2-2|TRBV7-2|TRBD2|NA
TGTGCCAGCAGCTTAAGGCTAGCGGGGGCCGCCCAGAACACCGGGGAGCTGTTTTTT
CASSLRLAGAAQNTGELFF
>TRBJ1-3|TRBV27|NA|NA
TGTGCCAGCAGTTCCGGGGTTTACTCTGGAAACACCATATATTTT
CASSSGVYSGNTIYF
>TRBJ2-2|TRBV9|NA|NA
TGTGCCAGCAGCGTAGTAGGGGATGGCACCGGGGAGCTGTTTTTT
CASSVVGDGTGELFF
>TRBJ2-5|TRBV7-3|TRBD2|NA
TGTGCCAGCAGCTTGACTAGCGGGGTTTCAGAGACCCAGTACTTC
CASSLTSGVSETQYF
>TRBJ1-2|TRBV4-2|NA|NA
TGTGCCAGCAGCCAAGATGACAGTCGATCTAACTATGGCTACACCTTC
CASSQDDSRSNYGYTF
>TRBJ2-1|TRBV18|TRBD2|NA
TGTGCCAGCTCACCAGAGGTCGGGGGGGAAGAGCAGTTCTTC
CASSPEVGGEEQFF
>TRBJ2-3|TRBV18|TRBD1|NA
TGTGCCAGCTCACCTAGGGACAGCTCTTCAGATACGCAGTATTTT
CASSPRDSSSDTQYF
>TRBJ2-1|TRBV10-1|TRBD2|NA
TGCGCCAGCAGTAGCGGGGGTTCCTACAATGAGCAGTTCTTC
CASSSGGSYNEQFF
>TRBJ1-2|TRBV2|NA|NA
TGTGCCAGCAGTGAAGCGGGAGCCCGCTATGGCTACACCTTC
CASSEAGARYGYTF
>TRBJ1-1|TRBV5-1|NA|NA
TGCGCCAGCAGCTTGGGTGGCTCGAGGGGAGGGCTAGCTTTCTTT
CASSLGGSRGGLAFF
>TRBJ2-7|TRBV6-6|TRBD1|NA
TGTGCCAGCAGTTACTTCGGACAGGGGGACGAGCAGTACTTC
CASSYFGQGDEQYF
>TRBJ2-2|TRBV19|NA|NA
TGTGCCAGTAGTATACACTCGACGAGGATCGGGGAGCTGTTTTTT
CASSIHSTRIGELFF
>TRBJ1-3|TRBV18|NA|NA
TGTGCCAGCTCACCAGCCGGGACAATGGGAAACACCATATATTTT
CASSPAGTMGNTIYF
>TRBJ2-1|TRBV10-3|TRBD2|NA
TGTGCCGCGTCCGGGACTAGCGGGGGGACTGACAATGAGCAGTTCTTC
CAASGTSGGTDNEQFF
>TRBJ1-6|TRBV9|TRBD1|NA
TGTGCCAGCAGCGACCCACAGGGGAAATCACCCCTCCACTTT
CASSDPQGKSPLHF
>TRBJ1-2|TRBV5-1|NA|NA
TGCGCCAGCAGCTTGTGGGGGCCGCGGAGCTACACCTTC
CASSLWGPRSYTF
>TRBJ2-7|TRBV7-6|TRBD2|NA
TGTGCCAGCAGCCCCACGAGACTAGCGGGGGGGCGCGAGCAGTACTTC
CASSPTRLAGGREQYF
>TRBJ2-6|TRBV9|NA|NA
TGTGCCAGCAGCGTAATCCCCGGCTCTGGGGCCAACGTCCTGACTTTC
CASSVIPGSGANVLTF
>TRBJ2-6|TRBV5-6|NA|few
TGTGCCAGCAGCTTGGGTAACTCTGGGGCCAACGTCCTGACTTTC
CASSLGNSGANVLTF
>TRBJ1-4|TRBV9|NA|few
TGTGCCAGCAGCGTTGGCCCTAATGAAAAACTGTTTTTT
CASSVGPNEKLFF
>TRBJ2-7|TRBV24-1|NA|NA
TGTGCCACCAGTGGTTGGGGGCAGGACGAGCAGTACTTC
CATSGWGQDEQYF
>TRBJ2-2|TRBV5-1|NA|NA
TGCGCCAGCAGCTTTCGGGCTAGCGAAGGGGAGCTGTTTTTT
CASSFRASEGELFF
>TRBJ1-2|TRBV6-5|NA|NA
TGTGCCAGCAGTTACTCGAAGGCACAGGTCTATGGCTACACCTTC
CASSYSKAQVYGYTF
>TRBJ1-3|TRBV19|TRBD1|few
TGTGCCAGTAGTAGAGGGACAGGTACTGGAAACACCATATATTTT
CASSRGTGTGNTIYF
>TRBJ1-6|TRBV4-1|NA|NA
TGCGCCAGCAGCCAAGATAAGACGGGTTACTATAATTCACCCCTCCACTTT
CASSQDKTGYYNSPLHF
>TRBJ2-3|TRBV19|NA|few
TGTGCCAGTAGTATAGGGCCGAGCACAGATACGCAGTATTTT
CASSIGPSTDTQYF
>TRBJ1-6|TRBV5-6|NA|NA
TGTGCCAGCAGCTTGCAGGGCATCCATTCACCCCTCCACTTT
CASSLQGIHSPLHF
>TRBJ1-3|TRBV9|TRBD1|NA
TGTGCCAGCAGCGTCGGGACAGCTGGAAACACCATATATTTT
CASSVGTAGNTIYF
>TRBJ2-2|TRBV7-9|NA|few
TGTGCCAGCAGCTTAGCTCAGGGCGTCCGGCGTCGGATCACCGGGGAGCTGTTTTTT
CASSLAQGVRRRITGELFF
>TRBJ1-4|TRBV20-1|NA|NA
TGCAGTGCTAGTTCGGCCAGGGGTAATGAAAAACTGTTTTTT
CSASSARGNEKLFF
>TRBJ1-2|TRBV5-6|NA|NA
TGTGCCAGCAGCTTTCAGGGGCTCTATGGCTACACCTTC
CASSFQGLYGYTF
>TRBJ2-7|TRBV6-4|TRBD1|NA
TGTGCCAGCAGCGACAGGGGGCAGTACTTC
CASSDRGQYF